In its sample, the clone carrying this T cell receptor (beta chain) was seen a few times. Its antigen remains unknown. The data stem from a study of T cells after yellow fever vaccination. CDR1 is SGHAT and CDR2 is FQNNGV in the germline V gene. The CDR3 totals 14 residues. Deletions cut 5 bases from V and 0 bases from J, with 11 bases between. General study points: Booster sampling recovered most clones from primary vaccination (around 97% CD4, approximately 90% CD8). CD4 and CD8 compartments shared a small share of clonotypes.

Researchers made TCR cDNA using 5'RACE template switching, and this step added a universal primer site and UMIs. Using its own MiXCR run on the 5' RACE reads, TCRdb lists one record per CDR3 protein. The table has fewer than 650,000 distinct CDR3 sequences, about a fifth seen once. The sample here was PBMCs, taken approximately 22 days after the first yellow fever vaccination. The sequence was obtained from a man between 18 and 29 years old who received the YFV17D yellow fever vaccine. This rearrangement joins TRBV11-2 to TRBJ2-7, with D perhaps matching TRBD1 (5 bases). CDR3 loop: CASSIRQSSYEQYF. The CDR3 bases are TGTGCCAGCAGCATAAGACAGAGCTCCTACGAGCAGTACTTC.